The clone carrying this T cell receptor beta chain was seen only a few times. Its antigen remains unidentified. The source of the sample is a study of shared clonotypes between healthy human individuals. Study as a whole: With ages of 18 to 49, the donors were a couple of women and a few men.

Overall study results and limits: What rarefaction showed was incomplete sorted-subset sequencing despite large depth. With a few donors compared, around 5.4% of naive CD4 clonotypes were shared.

The study enrolled healthy HIV-negative adults without recent acute infections or vaccinations as donors. Using immunoSEQ multiplex PCR, the repertoire was profiled, and TCRdb retains in-frame clones only, with some absent. The sample includes about a million clones, roughly 80% of them seen just once. Germline V lookup: CDR1 SGHDT, CDR2 YYEEEE. The CDR3 spans 15 residues. Trimming at V came to 6 bases and at J to 9 bases, leaving 11 bases not matched to a gene. This chain uses TRBV5-6 with TRBJ2-1, with TRBD1 identical over 11 bases. This TCR derives from a man between 18 and 29 years old in good health. Sequencing used memory CD4+ T cells sorted from blood. The subset here: CD45RA-negative fraction. CDR3 bases: TGTGCCAGCACGCCATGGGACAGGGGGATTGGTGAGCAGTTCTTC. Its translation is CASTPWDRGIGEQFF. Full variable domain (remainder filled in from reference TRBV5-6 and TRBJ2-1): DAGVTQSPTHLIKTRGQQVTLRCSPKSGHDTVSWYQQALGQGPQFIFQYYEEEERQRGNFPDRFSGHQFPNYSSELNVNALLLGDSALYLCASTPWDRGIGEQFFGPGTRLTVL.